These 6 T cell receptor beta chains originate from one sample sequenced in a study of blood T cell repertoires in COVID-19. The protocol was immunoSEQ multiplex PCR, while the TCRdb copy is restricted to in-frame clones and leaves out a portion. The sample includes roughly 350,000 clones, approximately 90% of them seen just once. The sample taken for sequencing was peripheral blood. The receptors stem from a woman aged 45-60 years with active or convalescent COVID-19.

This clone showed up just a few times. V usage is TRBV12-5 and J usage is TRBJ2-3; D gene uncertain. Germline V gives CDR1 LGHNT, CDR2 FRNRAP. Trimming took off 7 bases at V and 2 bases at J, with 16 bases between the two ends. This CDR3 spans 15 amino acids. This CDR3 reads CASAPPHKSTDTQYF. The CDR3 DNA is TGTGCTAGTGCCCCCCCTCACAAATCCACAGATACGCAGTATTTT.

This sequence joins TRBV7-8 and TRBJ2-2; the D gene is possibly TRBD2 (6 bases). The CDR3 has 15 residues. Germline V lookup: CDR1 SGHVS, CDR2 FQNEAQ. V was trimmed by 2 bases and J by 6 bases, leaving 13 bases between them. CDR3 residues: CASSLRLVGAGELFF. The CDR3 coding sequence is TGTGCCAGCAGCTTAAGACTAGTGGGCGCCGGGGAGCTGTTTTTT.

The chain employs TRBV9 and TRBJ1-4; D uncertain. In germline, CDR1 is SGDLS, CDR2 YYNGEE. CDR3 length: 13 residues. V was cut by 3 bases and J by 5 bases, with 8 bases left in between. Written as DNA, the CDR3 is TGTGCCAGCAGCGCACAGATAAATGAAAAACTGTTTTTT. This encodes CASSAQINEKLFF.

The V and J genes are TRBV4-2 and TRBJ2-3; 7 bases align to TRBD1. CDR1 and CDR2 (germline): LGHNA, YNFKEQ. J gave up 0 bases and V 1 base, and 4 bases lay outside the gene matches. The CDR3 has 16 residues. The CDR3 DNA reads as TGTGCCAGCAGCCAAGTCGGACAGGCTAGCACAGATACGCAGTATTTT. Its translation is CASSQVGQASTDTQYF.

For the CDR3, the DNA is TGTGCCAGCAGTTTCGCTCATGGGGGGAGTAGCTCCTATAATTCACCCCTCCACTTT. Protein product: CASSFAHGGSSSYNSPLHF. The chain carries TRBV4-2 and TRBJ1-6, with a possible D match to TRBD1 (5 bases). The CDR3 extends over 19 amino acids. The germline V and J ends were trimmed by 6 bases and 0 bases, with 21 bases remaining between them. Germline CDR1 reads LGHNA; CDR2 reads YNFKEQ.

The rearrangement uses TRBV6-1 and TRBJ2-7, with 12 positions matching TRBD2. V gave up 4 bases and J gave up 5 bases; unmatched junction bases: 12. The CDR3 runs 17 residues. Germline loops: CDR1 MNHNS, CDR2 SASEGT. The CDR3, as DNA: TGTGCCAGCAGTGGACTAGCGGGGGACCTTATAAGCGACGAGCAGTACTTC. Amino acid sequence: CASSGLAGDLISDEQYF.